This T cell receptor (beta chain) comes out of a study of cytotoxic CD8 clonotypes in ibrutinib-treated CLL. Study as a whole: Response sampling came at median approximately a year of treatment, ranging roughly 6 to 36 months. Samples yielded averages of approximately 260,000 productive templates and tens of thousands of productive rearrangements. Study-wide results and caveats: Public clonotypes were rare and shrank or held steady on treatment.

Only in-frame clones appear in the TCRdb table, and some are missing; sequencing was by immunoSEQ multiplex PCR. The table shows around 150,000 clones, with over 75% occurring only once. About this clone: Its specificity is unknown.

Germline trimming cut 6 bases from V and 5 bases from J; bases unmatched to any gene: 9. CDR3 size: 14 residues. Germline V gene lookup returns CDR1 MNHEY and CDR2 SMNVEV (reference sequence). The clonotype comes from a human donor with chronic lymphocytic leukemia. Sequenced here: PBMCs, sampled at disease progression, from a patient treated with ibrutinib. This rearrangement joins TRBV27 to TRBJ2-7, with 8 bases identical to TRBD2. Here the CDR3 DNA reads TGTGCCAGCAGCCGGGCTAGCGGGTTCAACGAGCAGTACTTC. Protein: CASSRASGFNEQYF.